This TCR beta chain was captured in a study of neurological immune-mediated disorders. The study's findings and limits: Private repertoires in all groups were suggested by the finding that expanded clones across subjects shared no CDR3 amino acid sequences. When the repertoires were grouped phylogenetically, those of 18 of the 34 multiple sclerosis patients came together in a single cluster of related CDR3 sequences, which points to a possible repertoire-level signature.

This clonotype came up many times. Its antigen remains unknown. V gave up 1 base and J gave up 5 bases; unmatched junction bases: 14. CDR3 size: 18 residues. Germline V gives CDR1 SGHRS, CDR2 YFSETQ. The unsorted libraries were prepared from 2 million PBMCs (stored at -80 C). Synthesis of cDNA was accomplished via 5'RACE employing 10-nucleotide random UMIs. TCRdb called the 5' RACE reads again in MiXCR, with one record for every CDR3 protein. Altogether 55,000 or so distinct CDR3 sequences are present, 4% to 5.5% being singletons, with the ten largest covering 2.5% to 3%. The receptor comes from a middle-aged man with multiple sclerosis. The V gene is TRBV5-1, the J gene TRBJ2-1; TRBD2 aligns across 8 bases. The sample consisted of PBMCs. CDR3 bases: TGCGCCAGCAGCTTGTGGTGGCGGAGCGGGAGAAGCGACAATGAGCAGTTCTTC. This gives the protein CASSLWWRSGRSDNEQFF.